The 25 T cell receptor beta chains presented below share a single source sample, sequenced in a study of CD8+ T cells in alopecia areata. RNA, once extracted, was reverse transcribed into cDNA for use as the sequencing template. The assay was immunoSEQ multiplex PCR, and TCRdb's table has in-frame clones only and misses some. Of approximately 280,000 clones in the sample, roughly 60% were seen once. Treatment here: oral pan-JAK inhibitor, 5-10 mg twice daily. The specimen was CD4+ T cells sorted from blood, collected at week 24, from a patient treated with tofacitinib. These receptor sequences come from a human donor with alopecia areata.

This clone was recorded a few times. The CDR3 spells CASSPRVDSPLHF. Here the CDR3 DNA reads TGTGCCAGCAGCCCCCGGGTGGATTCACCCCTCCACTTT. The chain joins TRBV7-9 to TRBJ1-6; D is unclear. The ends were cut back, 5 bases at V and 8 bases at J, with 10 bases in the middle. Germline CDR1 SEHNR, CDR2 FQNEAQ (reference sequence). The CDR3 has 13 residues.

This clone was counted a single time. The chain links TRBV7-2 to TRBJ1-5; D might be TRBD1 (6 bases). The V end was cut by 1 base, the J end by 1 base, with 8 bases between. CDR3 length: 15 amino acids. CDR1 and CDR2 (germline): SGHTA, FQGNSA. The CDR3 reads CASSLGGQSNQPQHF. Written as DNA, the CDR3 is TGTGCCAGCAGCTTAGGGGGGCAGAGCAATCAGCCCCAGCATTTT. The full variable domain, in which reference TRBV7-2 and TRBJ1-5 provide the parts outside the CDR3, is GAGVSQSPSNKVTEKGKDVELRCDPISGHTALYWYRQSLGQGLEFLIYFQGNSAPDKSGLPSDRFSAERTGGSVSTLTIQRTQQEDSAVYLCASSLGGQSNQPQHFGDGTRLSIL.

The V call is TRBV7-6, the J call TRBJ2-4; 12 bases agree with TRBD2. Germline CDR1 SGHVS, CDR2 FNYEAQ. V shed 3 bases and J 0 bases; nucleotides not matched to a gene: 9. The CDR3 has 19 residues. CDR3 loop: CASSLTSGGRLLAKNIQYF. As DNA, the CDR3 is TGTGCCAGCAGCTTGACTAGCGGGGGACGATTACTAGCCAAAAACATTCAGTACTTC. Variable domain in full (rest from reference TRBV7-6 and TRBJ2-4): GAGVSQSPRYKVTKRGQDVALRCDPISGHVSLYWYRQALGQGPEFLTYFNYEAQQDKSGLPNDRFSAERPEGSISTLTIQRTEQRDSAMYRCASSLTSGGRLLAKNIQYFGAGTRLSVL.

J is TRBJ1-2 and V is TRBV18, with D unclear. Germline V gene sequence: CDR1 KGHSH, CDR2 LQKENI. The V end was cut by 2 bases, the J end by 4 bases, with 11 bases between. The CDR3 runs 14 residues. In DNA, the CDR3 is TGTGCCAGCTCACCAGTGGCAGATCCCTATGGCTACACCTTC. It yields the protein CASSPVADPYGYTF. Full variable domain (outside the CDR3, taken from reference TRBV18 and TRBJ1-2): NAGVMQNPRHLVRRRGQEARLRCSPMKGHSHVYWYRQLPEEGLKFMVYLQKENIIDESGMPKERFSAEFPKEGPSILRIQQVVRGDSAAYFCASSPVADPYGYTFGSGTRLTVV.

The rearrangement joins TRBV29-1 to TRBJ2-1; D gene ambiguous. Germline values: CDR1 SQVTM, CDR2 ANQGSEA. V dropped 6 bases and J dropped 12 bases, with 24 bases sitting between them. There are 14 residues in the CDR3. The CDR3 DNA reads TGCAGCGTCGTCGTACCGGGTAGGGAACACGGGCAGTTCTTC. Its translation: CSVVVPGREHGQFF.

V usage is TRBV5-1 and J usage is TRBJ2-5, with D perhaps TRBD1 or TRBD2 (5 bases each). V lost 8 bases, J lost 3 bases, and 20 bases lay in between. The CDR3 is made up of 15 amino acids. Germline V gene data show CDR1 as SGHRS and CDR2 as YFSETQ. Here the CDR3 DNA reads TGCGCCAGTAGAATTCCCGGGACCTTAAAAGAGACCCAGTACTTC. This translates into CASRIPGTLKETQYF.

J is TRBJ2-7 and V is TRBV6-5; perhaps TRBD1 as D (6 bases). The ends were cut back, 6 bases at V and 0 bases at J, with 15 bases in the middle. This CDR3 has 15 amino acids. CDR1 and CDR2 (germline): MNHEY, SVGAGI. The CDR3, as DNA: TGTGCCAGCAGGTCTACAGGGCCCCACTCCTACGAGCAGTACTTC. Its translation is CASRSTGPHSYEQYF.

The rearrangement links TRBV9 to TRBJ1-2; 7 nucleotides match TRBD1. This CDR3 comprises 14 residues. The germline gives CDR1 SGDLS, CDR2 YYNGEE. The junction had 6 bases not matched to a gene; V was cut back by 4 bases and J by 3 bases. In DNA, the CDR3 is TGTGCCAGCAGCTCCCGGACAGGAGACTATGGCTACACCTTC. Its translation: CASSSRTGDYGYTF. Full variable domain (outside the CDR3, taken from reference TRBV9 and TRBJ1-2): DSGVTQTPKHLITATGQRVTLRCSPRSGDLSVYWYQQSLDQGLQFLIQYYNGEERAKGNILERFSAQQFPDLHSELNLSSLELGDSALYFCASSSRTGDYGYTFGSGTRLTVV.

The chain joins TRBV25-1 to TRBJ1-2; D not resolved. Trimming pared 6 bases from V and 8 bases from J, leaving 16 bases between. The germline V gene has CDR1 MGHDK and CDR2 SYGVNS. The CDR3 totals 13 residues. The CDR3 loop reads CASSVNKVSGYTF. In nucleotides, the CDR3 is TGTGCCAGCAGCGTAAATAAGGTCAGCGGCTACACCTTC.

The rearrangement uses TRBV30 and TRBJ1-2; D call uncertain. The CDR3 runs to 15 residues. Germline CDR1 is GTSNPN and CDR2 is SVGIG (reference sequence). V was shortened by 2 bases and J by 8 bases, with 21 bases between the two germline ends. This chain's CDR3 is CAWSLRRQLSYGYTF. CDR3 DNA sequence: TGTGCCTGGAGTCTAAGGAGACAACTCTCCTACGGCTACACCTTC.

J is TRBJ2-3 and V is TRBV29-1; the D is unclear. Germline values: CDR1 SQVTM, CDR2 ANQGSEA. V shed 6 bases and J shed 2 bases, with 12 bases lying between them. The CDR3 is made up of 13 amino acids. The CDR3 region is CSVRQDLTDTQYF. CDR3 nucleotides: TGCAGCGTCCGACAAGACCTCACAGATACGCAGTATTTT.

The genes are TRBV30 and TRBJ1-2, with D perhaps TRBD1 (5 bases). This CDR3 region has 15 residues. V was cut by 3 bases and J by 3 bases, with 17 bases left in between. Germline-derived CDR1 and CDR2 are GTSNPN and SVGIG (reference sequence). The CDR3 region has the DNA TGTGCCTGGAGCCGGGGCTTACCTACTGACTATGGCTACACCTTC. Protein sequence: CAWSRGLPTDYGYTF.

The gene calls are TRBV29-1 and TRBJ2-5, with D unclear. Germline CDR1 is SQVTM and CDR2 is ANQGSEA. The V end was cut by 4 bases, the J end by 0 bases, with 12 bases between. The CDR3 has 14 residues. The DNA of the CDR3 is TGCAGCGTTGTAGCCAGAGCGTACCAAGAGACCCAGTACTTC. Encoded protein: CSVVARAYQETQYF.

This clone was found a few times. CDR3 in DNA: TGTGCCAGCACCCCCTCAACTTATGGCTACACCTTC. Encoded protein: CASTPSTYGYTF. The chain has TRBV2 and TRBJ1-2; D not resolved. CDR3 length: 12 residues. V gave up 7 bases and J gave up 5 bases, with 11 bases separating them. Germline V gene lookup returns CDR1 SNHLY and CDR2 FYNNEI.

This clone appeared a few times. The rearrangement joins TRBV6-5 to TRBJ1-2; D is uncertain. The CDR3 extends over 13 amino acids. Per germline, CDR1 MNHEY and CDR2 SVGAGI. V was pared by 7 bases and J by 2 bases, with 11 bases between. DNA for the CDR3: TGTGCCAGCACGATGGGCCGCAACTATGGCTACACCTTC. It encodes CASTMGRNYGYTF.

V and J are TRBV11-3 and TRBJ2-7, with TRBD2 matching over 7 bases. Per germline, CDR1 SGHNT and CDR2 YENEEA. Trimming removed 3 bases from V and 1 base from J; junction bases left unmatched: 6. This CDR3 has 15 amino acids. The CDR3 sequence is CASSLASGGSYEQYF. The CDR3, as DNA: TGTGCCAGCAGCTTGGCGTCGGGGGGATCCTACGAGCAGTACTTC.

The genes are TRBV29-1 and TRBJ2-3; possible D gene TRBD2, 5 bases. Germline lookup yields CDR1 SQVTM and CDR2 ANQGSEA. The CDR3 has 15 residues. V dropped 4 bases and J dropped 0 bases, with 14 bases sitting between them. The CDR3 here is CSVGERLGSTDTQYF. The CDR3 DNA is TGCAGCGTTGGGGAGAGGTTAGGTAGCACAGATACGCAGTATTTT.

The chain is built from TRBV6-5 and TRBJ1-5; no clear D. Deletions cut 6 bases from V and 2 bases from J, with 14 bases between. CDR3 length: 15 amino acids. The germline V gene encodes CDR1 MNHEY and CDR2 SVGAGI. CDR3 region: CASSASWGGNQPQHF. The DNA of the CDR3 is TGTGCCAGCAGCGCTTCTTGGGGTGGCAATCAGCCCCAGCATTTT.

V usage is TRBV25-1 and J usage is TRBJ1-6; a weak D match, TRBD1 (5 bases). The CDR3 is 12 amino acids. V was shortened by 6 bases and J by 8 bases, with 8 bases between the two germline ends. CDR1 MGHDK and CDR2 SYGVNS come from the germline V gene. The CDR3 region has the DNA TGTGCCAGCAGACAGGAGCATTCACCCCTCCACTTT. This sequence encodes CASRQEHSPLHF.

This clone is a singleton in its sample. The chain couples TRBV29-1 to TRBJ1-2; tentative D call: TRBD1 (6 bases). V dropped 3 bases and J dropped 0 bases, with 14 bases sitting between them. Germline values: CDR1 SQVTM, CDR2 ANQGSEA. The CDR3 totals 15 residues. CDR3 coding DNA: TGCAGCGTTGATGGGCAGGGGTCGGCTAACTATGGCTACACCTTC. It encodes CSVDGQGSANYGYTF. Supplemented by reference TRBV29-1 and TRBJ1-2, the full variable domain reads SAVISQKPSRDICQRGTSLTIQCQVDSQVTMMFWYRQQPGQSLTLIATANQGSEATYESGFVIDKFPISRPNLTFSTLTVSNMSPEDSSIYLCSVDGQGSANYGYTFGSGTRLTVV.

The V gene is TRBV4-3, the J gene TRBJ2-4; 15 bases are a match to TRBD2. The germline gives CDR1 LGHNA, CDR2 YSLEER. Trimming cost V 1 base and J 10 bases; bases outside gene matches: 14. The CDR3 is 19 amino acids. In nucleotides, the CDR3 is TGCGCCAGCAGCCAAGTACGGACTAGCGGGGGGGGCGACAACCGAATTCAGTACTTC. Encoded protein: CASSQVRTSGGGDNRIQYF.

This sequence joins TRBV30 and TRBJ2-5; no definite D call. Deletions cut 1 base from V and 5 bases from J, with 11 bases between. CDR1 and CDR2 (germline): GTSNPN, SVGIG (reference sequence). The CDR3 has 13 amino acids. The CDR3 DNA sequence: TGTGCCTGGAGTGGAGCTAGATGGGAGACCCAGTACTTC. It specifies CAWSGARWETQYF.

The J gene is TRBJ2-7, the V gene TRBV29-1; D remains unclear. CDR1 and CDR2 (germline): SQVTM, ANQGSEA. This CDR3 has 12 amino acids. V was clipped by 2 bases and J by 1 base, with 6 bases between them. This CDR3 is CSVESQSYEQYF. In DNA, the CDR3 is TGCAGCGTTGAATCGCAGTCCTACGAGCAGTACTTC.

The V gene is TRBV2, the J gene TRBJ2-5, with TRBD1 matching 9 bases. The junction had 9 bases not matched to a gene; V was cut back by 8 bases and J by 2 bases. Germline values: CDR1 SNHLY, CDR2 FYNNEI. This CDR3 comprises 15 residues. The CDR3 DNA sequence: TGTGCCAGCCACCGGGACAGGGCAAATCAAGAGACCCAGTACTTC. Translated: CASHRDRANQETQYF.

Here the CDR3 reads CAISESVLADNEQFF. CDR3 in DNA: TGTGCCATCAGTGAGTCGGTCCTAGCAGACAATGAGCAGTTCTTC. This chain uses TRBV10-3 with TRBJ2-1, with a weak D call TRBD2 (5 bases). The V and J ends lost 0 bases and 5 bases respectively, with 11 bases between them. Germline CDR1 and CDR2: ENHRY and SYGVKD. This CDR3 has 15 residues.